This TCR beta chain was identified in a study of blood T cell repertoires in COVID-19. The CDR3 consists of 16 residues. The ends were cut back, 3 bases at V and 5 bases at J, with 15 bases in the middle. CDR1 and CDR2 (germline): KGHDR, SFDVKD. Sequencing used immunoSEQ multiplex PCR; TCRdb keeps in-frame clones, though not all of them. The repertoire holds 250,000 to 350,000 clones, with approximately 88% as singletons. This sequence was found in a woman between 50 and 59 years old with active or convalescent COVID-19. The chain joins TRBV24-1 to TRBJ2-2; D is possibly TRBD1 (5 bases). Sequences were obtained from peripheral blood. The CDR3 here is CATSDSHLGVTGELFF. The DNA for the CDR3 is TGTGCCACCAGTGATAGTCATCTAGGGGTGACCGGGGAGCTGTTTTTT.